The 14 T cell receptor beta chains in this list originate from one sample, sequenced in a study of regulatory T cells in long-lasting Graves disease. Arm-PCR with iRepertoire HTBI primers amplified the CDR3 regions for these TCR beta libraries. MiXCR, applied by TCRdb to the multiplex PCR reads, yields one record per CDR3 protein. The sample has a few hundred thousand distinct CDR3 sequences, roughly a quarter seen once; the top ten hold about 27%. Time point specified: persistent/refractory GD, antithyroid drugs over 5 years with positive TRAb. RNA from PBMCs was the source of the TCR library. The sequencing here drew on peripheral blood mononuclear cells (PBMCs), taken when the disease was refractory, from a patient treated with antithyroid drugs. The origin of the receptors is a female donor with Graves disease.

In this sample, this clonotype turned up a few times. This chain's CDR3 is CASNTGGAKNIQYF. For the CDR3, the DNA is TGTGCCAGCAACACAGGGGGGGCCAAAAACATTCAGTACTTC. V usage is TRBV28 and J usage is TRBJ2-4, with 8 nucleotides matching TRBD1. This CDR3 is 14 amino acids long. Germline CDR1 reads MDHEN; CDR2 reads SYDVKM. J was trimmed by 1 base and V by 7 bases; bases with no gene match: 3.

This clonotype was seen at least ten times. V is TRBV20-1 and J is TRBJ2-5, with 10 positions matching TRBD2. V was pared by 5 bases and J by 2 bases, with 5 bases of the junction left unmatched. Germline loops: CDR1 DFQATT, CDR2 SNEGSKA (reference sequence). There are 14 residues in the CDR3. CDR3 loop: CSARTSGFQETQYF. Written as DNA, the CDR3 is TGCAGTGCTCGGACTAGCGGTTTTCAAGAGACCCAGTACTTC.

The V call is TRBV20-1, the J call TRBJ2-7; 8 bases are shared with TRBD1. Germline-derived CDR1 and CDR2 are DFQATT and SNEGSKA (reference sequence). The CDR3 covers 12 residues. Trimming took 3 bases from V and 3 from J; bases not matched to a gene: 1. The CDR3 DNA follows: TGCAGTGCTAGGGGACAGGACTACGAGCAGTACTTC. Residues: CSARGQDYEQYF.

In this sample, this clonotype turned up a few times. V gene TRBV19 combines with J gene TRBJ2-2; 9 bases fit TRBD1. The germline CDR1 and CDR2 sequences are LNHDA and SQIVND (reference sequence). Losses at the gene ends were 7 bases for V and 5 bases for J; bases not matched to a gene: 11. The CDR3 runs 16 residues. The CDR3 DNA sequence: TGTGCCAGTACCTGGGAACAGGGGGCGCTGACCGGGGAGCTGTTTTTT. Protein product: CASTWEQGALTGELFF.

At least ten counts were recorded for this clonotype. V gene TRBV24-1 combines with J gene TRBJ2-6; TRBD1 aligns across 8 bases. The CDR3 has 19 residues. The germline gives CDR1 KGHDR, CDR2 SFDVKD. V was clipped by 3 bases and J by 4 bases; unmatched bases: 13. Here the CDR3 reads CATSDHARDRKTGANVLTF. In DNA, the CDR3 is TGTGCCACCAGTGATCACGCCCGGGACAGGAAAACCGGGGCCAACGTCCTGACTTTC.

The chain has TRBV19 and TRBJ1-5; tentatively, D is TRBD1 (5 bases). Germline lookup yields CDR1 LNHDA and CDR2 SQIVND (reference sequence). CDR3 length equals 15 residues. V lost 7 bases and J 4 bases, leaving 17 bases between the germline ends. The CDR3 here is CASTEGASLNQPQHF. The DNA for the CDR3 is TGTGCCAGTACCGAAGGGGCCAGCCTAAATCAGCCCCAGCATTTT. The full variable domain, rest sourced from reference TRBV19 and TRBJ1-5, is DGGITQSPKYLFRKEGQNVTLSCEQNLNHDAMYWYRQDPGQGLRLIYYSQIVNDFQKGDIAEGYSVSREKKESFPLTVTSAQKNPTAFYLCASTEGASLNQPQHFGDGTRLSIL.

This clonotype was seen many times. This chain links TRBV2 with TRBJ1-1; the match to TRBD1 covers 7 bases. CDR3 length: 14 amino acids. The germline V gene has CDR1 SNHLY and CDR2 FYNNEI. The junction had 8 bases not matched to a gene; V was cut back by 6 bases and J by 4 bases. DNA of the CDR3: TGTGCCAGCAGCGTGACAGGGACTGGCACTGAAGCTTTCTTT. The encoded protein is CASSVTGTGTEAFF.

The chain joins TRBV15 to TRBJ1-1; perhaps TRBD1 as D (6 bases). CDR3 length equals 14 residues. V lost 5 bases to trimming and J lost 5 bases, with 15 bases between them. Germline lookup yields CDR1 LNHNV and CDR2 YYDKDF (reference sequence). The CDR3 reads CATSGQGTATEAFF. CDR3 bases: TGTGCCACCAGCGGGCAGGGGACTGCGACTGAAGCTTTCTTT.

This clonotype has only a few counts. The chain has TRBV19 and TRBJ2-2, with unresolved D. Germline loops: CDR1 LNHDA, CDR2 SQIVND (reference sequence). The germline V and J ends were trimmed by 3 bases and 0 bases, with 8 bases remaining between them. This CDR3 is built from 15 residues. The CDR3 protein is CASSMGVANTGELFF. The CDR3 DNA reads TGTGCCAGTAGTATGGGCGTCGCGAACACCGGGGAGCTGTTTTTT.

The chain joins TRBV7-8 to TRBJ2-1; a weak D match, TRBD2 (6 bases). The germline CDR1 and CDR2 sequences are SGHVS and FQNEAQ. This CDR3 has 14 residues. V was shortened by 5 bases and J by 12 bases, with 20 bases between the two germline ends. CDR3 sequence reads: CASSPTSGLEGQFF. For the CDR3, the DNA is TGTGCCAGCAGCCCGACCTCGGGCCTGGAGGGGCAGTTCTTC.

This clonotype came up a few times. The rearrangement uses TRBV18 and TRBJ2-5, with 13 bases aligning to TRBD2. The CDR3 spans 16 residues. The V gene's germline CDR1 is KGHSH and CDR2 LQKENI. J lost 3 bases, V lost 1 base, and 2 bases had no gene match. CDR3 nucleotides: TGTGCCAGCTCACCACGCGGACTAGCGGGAGAAGAGACCCAGTACTTC. Its protein product is CASSPRGLAGEETQYF.

This chain uses TRBV9 with TRBJ1-1; the D is unclear. The CDR3 totals 15 residues. With 0 bases removed from V and 1 base from J, the gap between germline ends came to 10 bases. The germline V gene encodes CDR1 SGDLS and CDR2 YYNGEE. CDR3: CASSVASGGNTEAFF. The CDR3 DNA reads TGTGCCAGCAGCGTAGCTTCAGGCGGGAACACTGAAGCTTTCTTT.

The chain joins TRBV20-1 to TRBJ2-7; TRBD2 matches at 7 bases. Germline lookup yields CDR1 DFQATT and CDR2 SNEGSKA (reference sequence). The trim removed 0 bases at V and 4 bases at J, leaving 6 bases unmatched. The CDR3 spans 14 residues. The CDR3 protein is CSARDRDYQYEQYF. The DNA of the CDR3 is TGCAGTGCTAGAGATCGGGACTACCAATACGAGCAGTACTTC.

There are a few counts of this clonotype. J is TRBJ2-1 and V is TRBV5-1; 8 nucleotides line up with TRBD2. Trimming cost V 4 bases and J 0 bases; bases outside gene matches: 6. Per germline, CDR1 SGHRS and CDR2 YFSETQ. This CDR3 is 16 amino acids long. This CDR3 reads CASSLTSVSSYNEQFF. Written as DNA, the CDR3 is TGCGCCAGCAGCCTGACTAGCGTCAGCTCCTACAATGAGCAGTTCTTC.